This is a list of T cell receptor beta chains from one sample in a study of blood T cell repertoires in COVID-19. TCRdb's table, derived via immunoSEQ multiplex PCR, lists solely in-frame clones and lacks some. Found here are 300,000 to 400,000 clones, about 86% of them singletons; the top ten hold just under 3%. The source material was peripheral blood. The receptors originated from a man aged 25 to 45 with active or convalescent COVID-19. CDR3s include the opening cysteine and the closing phenylalanine or tryptophan. D genes are given only for firm matches. Clone size, where shown, is once, few, many, or a class for clones that have expanded.

V,J,size,D,CDR3,DNA
TRBV11-3,TRBJ1-2,NA,NA,CASSLGADYGYTF,TGTGCCAGCAGCTTAGGAGCGGACTATGGCTACACCTTC
TRBV7-3,TRBJ1-6,once,TRBD1,CASSLNGDRVGSPLHF,TGTGCCAGCAGCTTAAATGGGGACAGGGTAGGGTCACCCCTCCACTTT
TRBV30,TRBJ1-1,NA,NA,CAWSRGGWSTEAFF,TGTGCCTGGAGTAGGGGGGGGTGGTCCACTGAAGCTTTCTTT
TRBV19,TRBJ2-3,NA,NA,CASSGRTGTDTQYF,TGTGCCAGCTCGGGCAGGACAGGCACAGATACGCAGTATTTT
TRBV7-3,TRBJ1-1,NA,NA,CASSQGTEAFF,TGTGCCAGCAGCCAGGGTACTGAAGCTTTCTTT
TRBV19,TRBJ2-3,NA,TRBD1,CASSTDRAYTDTQYF,TGTGCCAGTAGTACGGACAGGGCTTACACAGATACGCAGTATTTT
TRBV14,TRBJ2-1,NA,TRBD2,CASSREPPGLAGDNEQFF,TGTGCCAGCAGCCGCGAACCTCCGGGACTAGCGGGAGACAATGAGCAGTTCTTC
TRBV11-2,TRBJ2-3,NA,NA,CASTLGLGTDTQYF,TGTGCCAGCACCCTGGGACTGGGCACAGATACGCAGTATTTT
TRBV24-1,TRBJ1-2,NA,NA,CATSDFGGEDGYTF,TGTGCCACCAGTGATTTTGGGGGCGAAGATGGCTACACCTTC
TRBV5-4,TRBJ1-1,NA,NA,CATKGGGQSAEAFF,TGTGCCACCAAAGGGGGTGGCCAGAGCGCTGAAGCTTTCTTT
TRBV15,TRBJ1-6,NA,NA,CATSRDRPGVNSPLHF,TGTGCCACCAGCAGAGATCGACCGGGGGTTAATTCACCCCTCCACTTT
TRBV11-2,TRBJ1-4,NA,TRBD1,CASSLLPGQGAINEKLFF,TGTGCCAGCAGCTTACTTCCCGGACAGGGGGCTATTAATGAAAAACTGTTTTTT
TRBV21-1,TRBJ2-6,NA,NA,CASSKYAGGPGANVLTF,TGTGCCAGCAGCAAGTATGCGGGGGGGCCTGGGGCCAACGTCCTGACTTTC
TRBV30,TRBJ2-1,NA,NA,CAYVSGSSYNEQFF,TGTGCCTATGTCTCCGGGAGCTCCTACAATGAGCAGTTCTTC
TRBV6-5,TRBJ2-7,NA,NA,CASSRNGDLTYEQYF,TGTGCCAGCAGCCGCAATGGGGACTTAACCTACGAGCAGTACTTC
TRBV7-2,TRBJ2-6,NA,NA,CASSSGRGRAANVLTF,TGTGCCAGCAGCTCAGGAAGGGGCCGCGCGGCCAACGTCCTGACTTTC
TRBV28,TRBJ1-6,once,TRBD1,CASNEGAGSYNSPLHF,TGTGCCAGCAACGAGGGGGCGGGCTCCTATAATTCACCCCTCCACTTT
TRBV7-2,TRBJ2-5,NA,TRBD1,CASGVGTGEETQYF,TGTGCCAGCGGTGTCGGGACAGGGGAAGAGACCCAGTACTTC
TRBV19,TRBJ1-5,NA,NA,CASVSNRVTNQPQHF,TGTGCCAGTGTCTCGAACAGGGTTACCAATCAGCCCCAGCATTTT
TRBV5-1,TRBJ1-1,NA,TRBD1,CASSLGGMNTEAFF,TGCGCCAGCAGCTTAGGGGGCATGAACACTGAAGCTTTCTTT
TRBV29-1,TRBJ1-2,NA,TRBD1,CSVAGTGHGYTF,TGCAGCGTTGCCGGGACAGGGCACGGCTACACCTTC
TRBV2,TRBJ1-3,NA,TRBD1,CASTPTGPGNTIYF,TGTGCCAGCACCCCGACAGGGCCAGGAAACACCATATATTTT
TRBV3-1/TRBV3-2,TRBJ2-1,NA,NA,CASSQDVGAGTVNEQFF,TGTGCCAGCAGCCAAGATGTTGGGGCGGGAACTGTGAATGAGCAGTTCTTC
TRBV9,TRBJ1-2,NA,NA,CASSRSGNYGYTF,TGTGCCAGCAGCCGGTCGGGGAACTATGGCTACACCTTC
TRBV9,TRBJ2-1,NA,NA,CASSPSSYNEQFF,TGTGCCAGCAGCCCCTCCTCCTACAATGAGCAGTTCTTC
TRBV11-1,TRBJ2-3,NA,NA,CASSASGPSSTDTQYF,TGTGCCAGCAGCGCAAGCGGGCCCTCTAGCACAGATACGCAGTATTTT
TRBV19,TRBJ2-4,NA,TRBD2,CASSIPRGLAGVYWDIQYF,TGTGCCAGTAGTATACCCCGAGGGCTAGCGGGAGTCTATTGGGACATTCAGTACTTC
TRBV5-4,TRBJ1-3,NA,NA,CASSFGEPVGNTIYF,TGTGCCAGCAGCTTCGGGGAACCTGTGGGAAACACCATATATTTT
TRBV7-3,TRBJ2-1,NA,TRBD2,CASSLAGGLNYNEQFF,TGTGCCAGCAGCTTAGCGGGAGGGCTCAACTACAATGAGCAGTTCTTC
TRBV2,TRBJ2-3,few,NA,CASTGTRNTDTQYF,TGTGCCAGCACCGGGACAAGAAACACAGATACGCAGTATTTT
TRBV4-1,TRBJ2-3,NA,TRBD2,CASTRLAGGTDTQYF,TGCGCCAGCACCCGCCTAGCGGGGGGCACAGATACGCAGTATTTT
TRBV7-2,TRBJ2-3,NA,NA,CASSLVYSTDTQYF,TGTGCCAGCAGCTTAGTCTACAGCACAGATACGCAGTATTTT
TRBV30,TRBJ1-5,NA,NA,CAWSARGGQPQHF,TGTGCCTGGAGTGCCCGGGGGGGTCAGCCCCAGCATTTT
TRBV7-2,TRBJ2-7,NA,TRBD2,CASSLGLAGGQYEQYF,TGTGCCAGCAGCTTAGGCCTAGCGGGGGGGCAATACGAGCAGTACTTC
TRBV6-5,TRBJ2-2,NA,TRBD1,CASSQRTGLTGELFF,TGTGCCAGCAGTCAGAGGACAGGGCTGACCGGGGAGCTGTTTTTT
TRBV12-3/TRBV12-4,TRBJ2-7,once,NA,CASKGTEGQYF,TGTGCCAGCAAGGGGACGGAGGGGCAGTACTTC
TRBV2,TRBJ2-1,NA,TRBD1,CASGGGQGANNEQFF,TGTGCCAGCGGCGGAGGACAGGGGGCGAACAATGAGCAGTTCTTC
TRBV7-8,TRBJ2-7,NA,TRBD2,CASSFLAARNEQYF,TGTGCCAGCAGTTTTCTAGCGGCTCGAAACGAGCAGTACTTC
TRBV18,TRBJ1-1,few,TRBD1,CASSPDRVLRTNTEAFF,TGTGCCAGCTCACCAGACAGGGTCCTTCGGACGAACACTGAAGCTTTCTTT
TRBV6-1,TRBJ1-3,NA,NA,CASSESQRNTIYF,TGTGCCAGCAGTGAATCCCAGAGAAACACCATATATTTT
TRBV11-2,TRBJ2-7,NA,TRBD1,CASSLVQGPFYEQYF,TGTGCCAGCAGCTTAGTACAGGGGCCTTTTTACGAGCAGTACTTC
TRBV7-2,TRBJ2-1,once,TRBD2,CASSPVVGLAGPEEQFF,TGTGCCAGCAGCCCTGTGGTGGGTCTAGCGGGCCCGGAGGAGCAGTTCTTC
TRBV28,TRBJ1-1,NA,TRBD1,CAINRGNTEAFF,TGTGCCATTAACAGGGGGAACACTGAAGCTTTCTTT
TRBV7-2,TRBJ2-1,NA,NA,CASSPREQGINEQFF,TGTGCCAGCAGCCCCCGCGAGCAGGGCATAAATGAGCAGTTCTTC
TRBV14,TRBJ1-2,NA,NA,CASSLGADYGYTF,TGTGCCAGCAGTCTAGGGGCGGACTATGGCTACACCTTC
TRBV28,TRBJ1-6,NA,TRBD1,CASSLDRGLSPLHF,TGTGCCAGCAGCCTGGACAGGGGGCTTTCACCCCTCCACTTT
TRBV5-1,TRBJ1-1,NA,NA,CASSLAAGMNTEAFF,TGCGCCAGCAGCTTGGCGGCAGGTATGAACACTGAAGCTTTCTTT